In its sample, the clone carrying this T cell receptor (beta chain) was seen a few times. A much larger clone sits a single nucleotide away, making a read error possible. Within the sample, other DNA sequences also encode this same CDR3. The data were obtained in a study of shared clonotypes between healthy human individuals. Under the authors' procedure: ImmunoSEQ gave junction-only sequences without quality scores, so filtering differed. The protocol was immunoSEQ multiplex PCR, while the TCRdb copy is restricted to in-frame clones and leaves out a portion. That table supplies the V and J calls and clone size; D and trimming were determined from the DNA. Among around 500,000 clones listed, more than 65% were seen once. The CDR3 has 14 residues. Germline CDR1 reads LNHDA; CDR2 reads SQIVND (reference sequence). Caucasian adults living in Nashville, Tennessee, provided all samples.

This TCR derives from a middle-aged woman in good health. Some clones in this sample may be carry-over from other donors' samples. The chain joins TRBV19 to TRBJ1-1, with TRBD1 as a possible D gene (6 bases). The sequenced sample was PBMCs. DNA for the CDR3: TGTGCCAGTAGTATTCCAGGGGTTCTGACTGAGGCTTTCTTT. This translates into CASSIPGVLTEAFF.